This T cell receptor beta chain was identified during a study of cytomegalovirus exposure and HLA in healthy donors. This PCR relied on a set of 60 Vbeta primers and 13 Jbeta primers. Some clones are missing from TCRdb's copy, which holds only in-frame ones; the method was immunoSEQ multiplex PCR. Of approximately 190,000 clones listed, approximately 80% are singletons. In the case of this clone: The antigen is unknown.

The V gene lost 0 bases and the J gene lost 4 bases, with 10 bases spanning the gap. The CDR3 sequence is 14 residues long. CDR1 is SGDLS and CDR2 is YYNGEE in the germline V gene. Study results and caveats: Later analysis demonstrated an association between a missense DCLRE1C variant and TCR beta V- and J-gene trimming.

The chain uses TRBV9 and TRBJ1-2, with no clear D. The source is a woman aged 50 to 60 in good health and CMV-seropositive. The source material was PBMCs. For the CDR3, the DNA is TGTGCCAGCAGCGTAGGCGGGAACGTCTATGGCTACACCTTC. It is translated as CASSVGGNVYGYTF.